This TCR beta chain was captured in a study of T cell responses to AZD1222 COVID-19 vaccine. This clone was seen more than once but under ten times. Only in-frame clones appear in the TCRdb table, and some are missing; sequencing was by immunoSEQ multiplex PCR. The table has roughly 160,000 clones, about 88% seen once; the top ten hold more than 5.5%. This specimen consisted of peripheral blood, obtained on day 0 of AZD1222 vaccination. This sequence was found in an adult in good health.

In DNA form, the CDR3 reads TGTGCCAGCAGCGTAAACAGGGGCGGCAGCTATGGCTACACCTTC. Amino acid sequence: CASSVNRGGSYGYTF. This chain joins TRBV7-2 and TRBJ1-2; 7 nucleotides match TRBD1. Per germline, CDR1 SGHTA and CDR2 FQGNSA. The CDR3 has 15 amino acids. V trimming: 5 bases; J trimming: 4 bases; junction bases outside the gene matches: 10.